This TCR beta chain was documented in a study of technical replicates of blood from several donors. This CDR3 region has 16 residues. The V gene's germline CDR1 is SGDLS and CDR2 YYNGEE. Trimming cost V 0 bases and J 0 bases, with 11 bases left between them. Measured with immunoSEQ multiplex PCR; TCRdb has only the in-frame clones, and not every one. The table has 70,000 to 85,000 clones, less than 97% seen once. Sequenced material: T cells isolated from PBMCs. The genes are TRBV9 and TRBJ2-3; possible D gene TRBD2, 6 bases. The source of this sequence is a human donor in good health. The CDR3 nucleotides read TGTGCCAGCAGCGTAGATCCGGAGGGAAGCACAGATACGCAGTATTTT. Its protein product is CASSVDPEGSTDTQYF. Based on the CDR3 plus reference TRBV9 and TRBJ2-3, the full variable domain is DSGVTQTPKHLITATGQRVTLRCSPRSGDLSVYWYQQSLDQGLQFLIQYYNGEERAKGNILERFSAQQFPDLHSELNLSSLELGDSALYFCASSVDPEGSTDTQYFGPGTRLTVL.